Presented here are 17 T cell receptor beta chains from one specimen sequenced in a study of cytomegalovirus exposure and HLA in healthy donors. With 60 Vbeta and 13 Jbeta primers, the PCR was carried out. Sequencing used immunoSEQ multiplex PCR; TCRdb keeps in-frame clones, though not all of them. Of 150,000 to 250,000 clones listed, roughly 85% are singletons. Sequencing used PBMCs. All receptors derive from a woman aged 30 to 39 in good health and CMV-seropositive.

The chain has TRBV10-3 and TRBJ2-7; 13 bases are shared with TRBD2. The CDR3 loop spans 15 amino acids. Trimming cost V 3 bases and J 6 bases; bases outside gene matches: 5. Germline CDR1 ENHRY, CDR2 SYGVKD. CDR3 DNA: TGTGCCATCAGTGATACCGGGACTAGCGGGATCGAGCAGTACTTC. This codes for CAISDTGTSGIEQYF.

The chain recombines TRBV5-1 with TRBJ1-3, with 8 nucleotides matching TRBD1. The CDR3 is 17 residues long. Germline trimming cut 1 base from V and 2 bases from J; bases unmatched to any gene: 8. CDR1 and CDR2 from the germline V gene are SGHRS and YFSETQ. The CDR3 reads CASSLKDREGTGNTIYF. The DNA of the CDR3 is TGCGCCAGCAGCTTGAAGGACAGGGAAGGGACTGGAAACACCATATATTTT.

The gene calls are TRBV7-6 and TRBJ1-4; unclear D gene. The ends were cut back, 6 bases at V and 7 bases at J, with 15 bases in the middle. CDR1 is SGHVS, CDR2 FNYEAQ, per germline. The CDR3 length is 14 residues. The CDR3 nucleotides are TGTGCCAGCAGACCCTCGAGGAATAGTGAAAAACTGTTTTTT. It yields the protein CASRPSRNSEKLFF.

The V gene is TRBV7-8, the J gene TRBJ1-1; 7 nucleotides match TRBD1. The germline gives CDR1 SGHVS, CDR2 FQNEAQ. The CDR3 runs to 14 residues. V gave up 1 base and J gave up 7 bases; unmatched junction bases: 6. The CDR3 DNA is TGTGCCAGCAGCTTAGACCGCGGGACAGTTGAAGCTTTCTTT. Translated: CASSLDRGTVEAFF.

The V and J genes are TRBV28 and TRBJ1-1; 9 bases are a match to TRBD1. With 4 bases clipped from V and 6 bases from J, the junction kept 6 bases outside the gene matches. Germline CDR1 is MDHEN and CDR2 is SYDVKM. This CDR3 has 14 amino acids. The CDR3 DNA is TGTGCCAGCAGTTCGGGACAGGGAGAGGCTGAAGCTTTCTTT. Its translation: CASSSGQGEAEAFF.

The rearrangement joins TRBV5-3 to TRBJ2-2, with a tentative D call TRBD2 (5 bases). TRBV5-3 is an ORF for which the function is uncertain. The CDR3 extends over 13 amino acids. CDR3 residues: CGIRETSPGELFF. CDR3 DNA: TGTGGAATAAGGGAGACCTCTCCCGGGGAGCTGTTTTTT.

Remarks on this clone: Distinct nucleotide sequences in the sample also encode this CDR3. The V call is TRBV4-1, the J call TRBJ2-7, with D unclear. V gave up 0 bases and J gave up 2 bases, with 8 bases separating them. Germline CDR1 is MGHRA and CDR2 is YSYEKL. This CDR3 has 14 amino acids. Here the CDR3 DNA reads TGCGCCAGCAGCCAAGAAGGCCTAGCCTACGAGCAGTACTTC. As protein: CASSQEGLAYEQYF.

The chain couples TRBV19 to TRBJ1-1; 7 positions match TRBD1. CDR1 and CDR2 from the germline V gene are LNHDA and SQIVND (reference sequence). The CDR3 runs 19 residues. Trimming took 3 bases from V and 3 from J; bases not matched to a gene: 19. CDR3 residues: CASSISPDRSGVGDTEAFF. CDR3 coding DNA: TGTGCCAGTAGTATTTCCCCGGACAGGTCGGGGGTCGGCGACACTGAAGCTTTCTTT.

The V and J genes are TRBV7-2 and TRBJ2-3, with 7 bases aligning to TRBD2. The CDR3 extends over 16 amino acids. Germline-derived CDR1 and CDR2 are SGHTA and FQGNSA. The V segment lost 5 bases and the J segment 2 bases; nucleotides outside the gene matches: 10. The CDR3, as DNA: TGTGCCAGCAGCCGCTCGGCTAGCGGCCACACAGATACGCAGTATTTT. Residues: CASSRSASGHTDTQYF.

V usage is TRBV7-8 and J usage is TRBJ1-2; TRBD1 matches at 9 bases. Germline V CDR1 and CDR2: SGHVS, FQNEAQ. After removal of 2 bases from V and 8 bases from J, the junction contained 15 bases not matched to a gene. This CDR3 region has 17 residues. The DNA of the CDR3 is TGTGCCAGCAGCTTACAGTGGGACAGGGAGGGATTAGAGGGCTACACCTTC. The encoded protein is CASSLQWDREGLEGYTF.

This chain uses TRBV7-2 with TRBJ2-1, with 7 bases aligning to TRBD1. This CDR3 has 17 amino acids. In germline, CDR1 is SGHTA, CDR2 FQGNSA. The V and J ends lost 5 bases and 4 bases, in that order; junction bases with no gene match: 14. In DNA form, the CDR3 reads TGTGCCAGCAGCCCGAGACAGGGCTCCTTGTCTTACAATGAGCAGTTCTTC. Its protein product is CASSPRQGSLSYNEQFF. The variable domain in full, completed from reference TRBV7-2 and TRBJ2-1, reads GAGVSQSPSNKVTEKGKDVELRCDPISGHTALYWYRQSLGQGLEFLIYFQGNSAPDKSGLPSDRFSAERTGGSVSTLTIQRTQQEDSAVYLCASSPRQGSLSYNEQFFGPGTRLTVL.

The V and J genes are TRBV7-2 and TRBJ1-2, with a tentative D call TRBD1 (6 bases). Germline CDR1 SGHTA, CDR2 FQGNSA. The V gene lost 4 bases and the J gene lost 8 bases, with 14 bases spanning the gap. CDR3 length: 13 amino acids. The CDR3 here is CASSSGQLGGYTF. The CDR3 nucleotides read TGTGCCAGCAGCTCAGGACAGTTAGGAGGCTACACCTTC.

This chain uses TRBV7-6 with TRBJ1-5; D is unresolved. The ends were cut back, 5 bases at V and 8 bases at J, with 13 bases in the middle. The germline gives CDR1 SGHVS, CDR2 FNYEAQ. The CDR3 has 13 amino acids. CDR3 loop: CASSLSDYEPQHF. The CDR3, as DNA: TGTGCCAGCAGCCTCAGTGATTACGAGCCCCAGCATTTT.

J is TRBJ1-6 and V is TRBV9, with D hard to call. CDR1 and CDR2 from the germline V gene are SGDLS and YYNGEE. The CDR3 covers 16 residues. The V end was cut by 4 bases, the J end by 8 bases, with 19 bases between. CDR3 nucleotides: TGTGCCAGCAGCCCGACAACCATTGGCCCGGATTCACCCCTCCACTTT. It specifies CASSPTTIGPDSPLHF.

Only a few counts were recorded for this clone. J is TRBJ2-5 and V is TRBV13, with TRBD2 as a possible D gene (7 bases). The V end was cut by 5 bases, the J end by 2 bases, with 15 bases between. CDR1 and CDR2 (germline): PRHDT, FYEKMQ (reference sequence). CDR3 length: 15 residues. The DNA of the CDR3 is TGTGCCAGCAGCCCCAAGGGGGGGAAACAAGAGACCCAGTACTTC. It encodes CASSPKGGKQETQYF.

The genes are TRBV29-1 and TRBJ2-1, with D possibly TRBD2 on 5 matching bases. Germline V gene data show CDR1 as SQVTM and CDR2 as ANQGSEA. The CDR3 runs to 15 residues. Between the trimmed V and J ends, which lost 0 bases and 7 bases, there was a span of 16 bases. DNA for the CDR3: TGCAGCGTTGAAGATTGGGGAGCCGGGAATAATGAGCAGTTCTTC. Its translation is CSVEDWGAGNNEQFF.

The genes are TRBV7-9 and TRBJ2-1, with 12 bases that match TRBD2. V lost 5 bases and J lost 10; bases outside the gene matches: 12. The germline V gene encodes CDR1 SEHNR and CDR2 FQNEAQ (reference sequence). This CDR3 has 16 residues. CDR3: CASSPGSGTSGREQFF. CDR3 in DNA: TGTGCCAGCAGCCCCGGTTCGGGGACTAGCGGGCGGGAGCAGTTCTTC.